The 10 T cell receptor beta chains given below trace back to one sample, sequenced in a study of cytomegalovirus exposure and HLA in healthy donors. Primers for the PCR totalled 60 Vbeta and 13 Jbeta. The assay was immunoSEQ multiplex PCR, and TCRdb's table has in-frame clones only and misses some. The sample lists some 200,000 clones, 70% to 85% occurring once. The sequencing sample was made of PBMCs. The receptors come from a boy between 2 and 10 years old in good health and CMV-seronegative.

This clone was detected a few times. The V gene is TRBV19, the J gene TRBJ1-3, with TRBD1 matching over 8 bases. Germline CDR1 is LNHDA and CDR2 is SQIVND (reference sequence). This CDR3 contains 16 residues. Germline trimming cut 6 bases from V and 0 bases from J; bases unmatched to any gene: 7. In DNA form, the CDR3 reads TGTGCCAGTAGCCCGACAGGGGCTAGCTCTGGAAACACCATATATTTT. It codes for CASSPTGASSGNTIYF.

J is TRBJ2-7 and V is TRBV19; 10 bases fit TRBD1. Trimming took 4 bases from V and 2 from J; bases not matched to a gene: 2. The CDR3 loop spans 14 amino acids. Germline values: CDR1 LNHDA, CDR2 SQIVND (reference sequence). CDR3 in amino acids: CASSRDRGPYEQYF. Here the CDR3 DNA reads TGTGCCAGTAGTAGGGACAGGGGACCCTACGAGCAGTACTTC.

The chain carries TRBV4-2 and TRBJ1-2; a weak D match, TRBD1 (5 bases). CDR3 length equals 16 residues. Trimming took 2 bases from V and 4 from J, leaving 17 bases between them. Germline V gene data show CDR1 as LGHNA and CDR2 as YNFKEQ. DNA of the CDR3: TGTGCCAGCAGCCAAAATCGGGGGGACGGTATCTATGGCTACACCTTC. Its protein is CASSQNRGDGIYGYTF.

V gene TRBV5-1 combines with J gene TRBJ1-6; no firm D call. V was shortened by 1 base and J by 8 bases, with 7 bases between the two germline ends. This CDR3 is 13 amino acids long. The V gene's germline CDR1 is SGHRS and CDR2 YFSETQ. The CDR3 loop is CASSLKRDSPLHF. CDR3 sequence (DNA): TGCGCCAGCAGCTTGAAGAGGGATTCACCCCTCCACTTT.

This sequence joins TRBV4-3 and TRBJ2-3, with TRBD2 matching 11 bases. CDR1 LGHNA and CDR2 YSLEER come from the germline V gene. The V segment lost 4 bases and the J segment 2 bases; nucleotides outside the gene matches: 5. The CDR3 totals 16 residues. For the CDR3, the DNA is TGCGCCAGCAGCCGCAGACTAGCGGGGATCACAGATACGCAGTATTTT. The encoded protein is CASSRRLAGITDTQYF.

The gene calls are TRBV27 and TRBJ1-2, with 11 bases that match TRBD1. This CDR3 is built from 15 residues. Trimming removed 4 bases from V and 4 bases from J; junction bases left unmatched: 5. Germline loops: CDR1 MNHEY, CDR2 SMNVEV (reference sequence). CDR3 DNA: TGTGCCAGCAGTTCCGGGACAGGGGGTGGCTATGGCTACACCTTC. Protein sequence: CASSSGTGGGYGYTF.

The V gene is TRBV4-3, the J gene TRBJ1-2; 7 bases fit TRBD1. Losses at the gene ends were 0 bases for V and 7 bases for J; bases not matched to a gene: 8. The CDR3 has 15 amino acids. Germline assignment: CDR1 LGHNA and CDR2 YSLEER. CDR3 loop: CASSQETGLNVGYTF. Here the CDR3 DNA reads TGCGCCAGCAGCCAAGAGACAGGGCTGAATGTTGGCTACACCTTC.

This rearrangement joins TRBV6-5 to TRBJ2-1; D ambiguous. Between the trimmed V and J ends, which lost 6 bases and 12 bases, there was a span of 15 bases. The germline V gene has CDR1 MNHEY and CDR2 SVGAGI. The CDR3 loop spans 12 amino acids. CDR3 coding DNA: TGTGCCAGCAGCGATACTGCTATGGTGCAGTTCTTC. It yields the protein CASSDTAMVQFF.

The chain uses TRBV12-5 and TRBJ2-1; D may be TRBD1 (6 bases). CDR1 and CDR2 (germline): LGHNT, FRNRAP. V lost 6 bases and J 3 bases, leaving 15 bases between the germline ends. The length of the CDR3 is 15 residues. Here the CDR3 DNA reads TGTGCTAGTGGCCGGGGACAAACCATCTACAATGAGCAGTTCTTC. It translates to CASGRGQTIYNEQFF. Together with reference TRBV12-5 and TRBJ2-1, the CDR3 gives the full variable domain: DARVTQTPRHKVTEMGQEVTMRCQPILGHNTVFWYRQTMMQGLELLAYFRNRAPLDDSGMPKDRFSAEMPDATLATLKIQPSEPRDSAVYFCASGRGQTIYNEQFFGPGTRLTVL.

Of note for this clone: The same CDR3 is also encoded by other DNA sequences in this sample. The genes are TRBV7-3 and TRBJ2-7; 7 bases fit TRBD2. Germline V CDR1 and CDR2: SGHTA, FQGTGA. V was pared by 2 bases and J by 1 base, with 2 bases of the junction left unmatched. The CDR3 is 14 residues long. The CDR3: CASSLGGGSYEQYF. The DNA of the CDR3 is TGTGCCAGCAGCTTAGGGGGGGGATCCTACGAGCAGTACTTC.